The source of this TCR beta chain is a study of blood T cell repertoires in COVID-19. Looking at the study overall: Samples came from the United States, Italy and Spain, spanning acute and convalescent COVID-19. Sources were T cells, B-cell-depleted T cells, or PBMCs; the material itself was cDNA or gDNA.

TCRdb's copy holds only in-frame clones and misses some; the assay was immunoSEQ multiplex PCR. The profile shows approximately 180,000 clones, approximately 83% of them singletons. This CDR3 is built from 13 residues. Germline CDR1 reads DFQATT; CDR2 reads SNEGSKA (reference sequence). V lost 3 bases and J lost 4, with 10 bases in between. This sequence originates from a human donor with active or convalescent COVID-19. The donor label of this sample is uncertain. The V call is TRBV20-1, the J call TRBJ2-1; D is unclear. Sequenced material: peripheral blood. The CDR3 coding sequence is TGCAGTGCTAGTCCCGAGACTTACAATGAGCAGTTCTTC. It yields the protein CSASPETYNEQFF.